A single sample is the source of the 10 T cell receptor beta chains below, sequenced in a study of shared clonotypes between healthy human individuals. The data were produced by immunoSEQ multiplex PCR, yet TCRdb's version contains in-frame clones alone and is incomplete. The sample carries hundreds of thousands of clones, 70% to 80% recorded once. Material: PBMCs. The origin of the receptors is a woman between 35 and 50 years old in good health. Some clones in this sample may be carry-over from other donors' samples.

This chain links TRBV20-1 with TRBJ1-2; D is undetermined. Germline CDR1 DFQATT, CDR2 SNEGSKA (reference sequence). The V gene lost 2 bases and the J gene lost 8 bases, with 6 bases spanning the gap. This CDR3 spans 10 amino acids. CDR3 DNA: TGCAGTGCTAGACGCTTGGGCTACACCTTC. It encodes CSARRLGYTF.

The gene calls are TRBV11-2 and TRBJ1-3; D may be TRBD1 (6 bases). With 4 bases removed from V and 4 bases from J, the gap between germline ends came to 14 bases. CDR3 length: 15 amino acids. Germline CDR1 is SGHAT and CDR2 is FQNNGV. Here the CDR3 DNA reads TGTGCCAGCAGCTATCGCCTAGGGGGGGGAAACACCATATATTTT. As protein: CASSYRLGGGNTIYF. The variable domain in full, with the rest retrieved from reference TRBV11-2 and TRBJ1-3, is EAGVAQSPRYKIIEKRQSVAFWCNPISGHATLYWYQQILGQGPKLLIQFQNNGVVDDSQLPKDRFSAERLKGVDSTLKIQPAKLEDSAVYLCASSYRLGGGNTIYFGEGSWLTVV.

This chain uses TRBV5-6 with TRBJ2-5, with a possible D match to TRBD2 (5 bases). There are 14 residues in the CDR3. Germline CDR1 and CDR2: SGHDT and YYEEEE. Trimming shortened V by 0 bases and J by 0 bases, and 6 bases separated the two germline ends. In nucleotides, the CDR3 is TGTGCCAGCAGCTTGGCGGGGAACCAAGAGACCCAGTACTTC. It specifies CASSLAGNQETQYF.

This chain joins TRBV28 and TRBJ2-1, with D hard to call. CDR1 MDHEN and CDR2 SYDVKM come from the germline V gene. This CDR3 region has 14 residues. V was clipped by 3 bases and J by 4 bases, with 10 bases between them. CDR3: CASSFLVRYNEQFF. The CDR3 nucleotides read TGTGCCAGCAGTTTCCTAGTTCGGTACAATGAGCAGTTCTTC.

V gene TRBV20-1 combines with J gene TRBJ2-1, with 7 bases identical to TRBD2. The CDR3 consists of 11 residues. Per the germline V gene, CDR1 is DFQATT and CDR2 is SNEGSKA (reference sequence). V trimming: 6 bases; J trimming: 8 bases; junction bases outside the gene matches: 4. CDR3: CSASGLYEQFF. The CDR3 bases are TGCAGTGCCTCGGGACTATATGAGCAGTTCTTC.

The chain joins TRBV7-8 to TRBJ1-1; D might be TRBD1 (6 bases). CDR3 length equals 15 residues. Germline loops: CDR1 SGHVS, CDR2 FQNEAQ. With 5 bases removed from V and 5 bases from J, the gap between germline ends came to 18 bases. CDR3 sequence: CASSPGVGGWTEAFF. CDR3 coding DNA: TGTGCCAGCAGCCCAGGGGTGGGGGGCTGGACTGAAGCTTTCTTT.

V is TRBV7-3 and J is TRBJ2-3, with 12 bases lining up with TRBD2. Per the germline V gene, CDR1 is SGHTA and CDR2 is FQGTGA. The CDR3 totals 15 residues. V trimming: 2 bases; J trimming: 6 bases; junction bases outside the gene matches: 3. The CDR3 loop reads CASSLPTSGSDTQYF. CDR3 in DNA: TGTGCCAGCAGCTTACCGACTAGCGGGAGTGATACGCAGTATTTT. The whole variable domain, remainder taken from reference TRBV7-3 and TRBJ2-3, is GAGVSQTPSNKVTEKGKYVELRCDPISGHTALYWYRQSLGQGPEFLIYFQGTGAADDSGLPNDRFFAVRPEGSVSTLKIQRTERGDSAVYLCASSLPTSGSDTQYFGPGTRLTVL.

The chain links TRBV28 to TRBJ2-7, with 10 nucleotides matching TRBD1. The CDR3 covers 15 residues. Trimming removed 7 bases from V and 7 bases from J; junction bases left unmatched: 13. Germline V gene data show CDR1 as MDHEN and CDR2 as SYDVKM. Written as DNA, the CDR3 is TGTGCCAGCAATCCCTCGACAGGGGGCTTGAGTGAGCAGTACTTC. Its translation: CASNPSTGGLSEQYF.

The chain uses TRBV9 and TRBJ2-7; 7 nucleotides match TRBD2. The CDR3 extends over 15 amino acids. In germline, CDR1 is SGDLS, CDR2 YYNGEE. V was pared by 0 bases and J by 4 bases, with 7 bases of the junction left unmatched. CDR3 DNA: TGTGCCAGCAGCGTAGGAAGTCTAGCGGATTACGAGCAGTACTTC. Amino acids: CASSVGSLADYEQYF.

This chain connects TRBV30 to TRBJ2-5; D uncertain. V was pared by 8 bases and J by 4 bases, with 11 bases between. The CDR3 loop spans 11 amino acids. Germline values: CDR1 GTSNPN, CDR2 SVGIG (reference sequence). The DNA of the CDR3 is TGTGCCCAAGGGTTTTCAGAGACCCAGTACTTC. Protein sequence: CAQGFSETQYF.